This section outlines one T cell receptor beta chain sequence together with its context. As originally analysed: Amplification of reference gene primers was used by the study to estimate nucleated cell counts. The method was immunoSEQ multiplex PCR; TCRdb's version includes in-frame clones alone and lacks a portion of them. That table furnishes V, J and clone size, whereas the DNA furnished D and trimming. This sample has 540,000 or so clones, with roughly nine tenths found just once. CDR3 length equals 16 residues. Germline V gene lookup returns CDR1 LGHDT and CDR2 YNNKEL (reference sequence). V was shortened by 5 bases and J by 4 bases, with 19 bases between the two germline ends. This specimen comes from a study of blood T cell repertoires in COVID-19. Seattle cases were enrolled at active infection and followed longitudinally.

The sample comprised peripheral blood. V is TRBV3-1 (or the pseudogene TRBV3-2) and J is TRBJ2-3, with D possibly matching TRBD1 (5 bases). This receptor was identified in a woman aged 45-65 years with COVID-19, enrolled during active disease. The DNA of the CDR3 is TGTGCCAGCAGCTCGACCTCGACCGGCAGGGCAGATACGCAGTATTTT. It translates to CASSSTSTGRADTQYF.